This TCR beta chain was identified in a study of tumor and adjacent non-tumor tissue in lung cancer. The wider study: About 4.2 million productive TCRbeta reads were obtained per sample on average. Study results and caveats: In normal lung, the top 100 clones were significantly more dominant than in tumor. TCR diversity was significantly greater in tumor than normal lung tissue.

This clonotype was counted once. What it binds is not known. V was cut by 8 bases and J by 2 bases, with 19 bases left in between. CDR3 size: 15 residues. CDR1 and CDR2 from the germline V gene are MNHNS and SASEGT. TCRbeta libraries were built with three rounds of nested PCR, modified from ARM-PCR. TCRdb reanalysed the multiplex PCR reads using MiXCR and keeps one entry per CDR3 protein. This sample yields fewer than 45,000 distinct CDR3 sequences, of which roughly two thirds are seen a single time; under 20% belongs to the top ten. The template was RNA from unsorted bulk tissue. Distant lung tissue was collected more than 3 cm away from the tumor edge.

The source of this sequence is a woman aged 40 to 50 with non-small cell lung cancer. V is TRBV6-1 and J is TRBJ2-7; D perhaps matches TRBD2 (6 bases). The sequenced sample consisted of distant non-tumor lung tissue. The CDR3 loop reads CASWRGTNTTYEQYF. Here the CDR3 DNA reads TGTGCCAGCTGGAGGGGTACAAATACAACCTACGAGCAGTACTTC.